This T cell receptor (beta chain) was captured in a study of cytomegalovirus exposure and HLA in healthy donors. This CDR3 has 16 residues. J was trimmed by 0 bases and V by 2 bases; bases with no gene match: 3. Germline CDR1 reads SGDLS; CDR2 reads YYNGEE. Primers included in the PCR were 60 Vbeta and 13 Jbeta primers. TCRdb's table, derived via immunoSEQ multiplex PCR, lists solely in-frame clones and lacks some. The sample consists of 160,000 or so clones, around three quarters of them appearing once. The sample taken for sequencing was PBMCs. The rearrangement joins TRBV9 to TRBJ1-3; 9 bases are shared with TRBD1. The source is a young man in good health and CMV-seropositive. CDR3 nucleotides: TGTGCCAGCAGCGTGACAGGGGGGATCTCTGGAAACACCATATATTTT. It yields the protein CASSVTGGISGNTIYF.